This is a list of T cell receptor beta chains from one sample in a study of blood T cell repertoires in COVID-19. Method: immunoSEQ multiplex PCR; TCRdb's copy keeps in-frame clones and lacks some. Of hundreds of thousands of clones detected, about 86% appear once; the ten largest clones hold approximately 1.4%. The sample consisted of peripheral blood. Receptors originate from a man of 80 years or more with acute or convalescent COVID-19. Each CDR3 is given with its conserved first and last residue. D genes are given only for firm matches. The size of a clone is reported for some rows only, either as once, few or many, or as a class for expanded clones.

NA	TRBV4-3	TRBD2	17	TRBJ2-5	TGCGCCAGCAGCCAAGAAATAGCGGGGGGGACGGGAGAGACCCAGTACTTC	CASSQEIAGGTGETQYF
NA	TRBV25-1	NA	14	TRBJ1-5	TGTGCCAGCAGTGAATATGGGGGGGATCAGCCCCAGCATTTT	CASSEYGGDQPQHF
NA	TRBV28	NA	16	TRBJ1-4	TGTGCCAGCAGTGGGAGCTTCCTCGCAACTAATGAAAAACTGTTTTTT	CASSGSFLATNEKLFF
NA	TRBV27	NA	14	TRBJ1-2	TGTGCCAGCGGTTACAGGGCCGGCGTTCGTGGCTACACCTTC	CASGYRAGVRGYTF
once	TRBV19	TRBD1	17	TRBJ1-2	TGTGCCAGTAGTATAGCTCTGGACAGGGCAACTAACTATGGCTACACCTTC	CASSIALDRATNYGYTF
NA	TRBV11-1	NA	13	TRBJ2-7	TGTGCCAGCAGCTTAGGGGGCACCTACGAGCAGTACTTC	CASSLGGTYEQYF
NA	TRBV5-4	TRBD1	13	TRBJ1-1	TGTGCCAGCAGCCTGGACAGGGTGACTGAAGCTTTCTTT	CASSLDRVTEAFF
NA	TRBV27	TRBD1	20	TRBJ1-1	TGTGCCAGCAGTTTACACGTTACAGGGGTCTCTTCCTTGATGAACACTGAAGCTTTCTTT	CASSLHVTGVSSLMNTEAFF
NA	TRBV28	NA	11	TRBJ1-4	TGTGCCAGCAGTTTGGGCGAAAAACTGTTTTTT	CASSLGEKLFF
NA	TRBV5-1	TRBD1	14	TRBJ1-1	TGCGCCAGCAGCACGACAGGGGGGAACACTGAAGCTTTCTTT	CASSTTGGNTEAFF
once	TRBV5-4	NA	13	TRBJ2-5	TGTGCCAGCAGCTTGGCAGGGGCCGAGACCCAGTACTTC	CASSLAGAETQYF
NA	TRBV11-2	TRBD2	18	TRBJ2-5	TGTGCCAGCAGCCAAAGCCCCGTGGGGCTAGCGGTTAAAGAGACCCAGTACTTC	CASSQSPVGLAVKETQYF
NA	TRBV5-6	TRBD2	18	TRBJ2-7	TGTGCCAGCAGCTTGGTGGGAGGGTCCGGGACGGGCGTTTACGAGCAGTACTTC	CASSLVGGSGTGVYEQYF
NA	TRBV2	NA	14	TRBJ2-3	TGTGCCAGCAGATGGAGCGATGTAACAGATACGCAGTATTTT	CASRWSDVTDTQYF
NA	TRBV18	TRBD1	15	TRBJ1-2	TGTGCCAGCTCACCCCGGGACAGCCCTAACTATGGCTACACCTTC	CASSPRDSPNYGYTF
NA	TRBV6-1	NA	16	TRBJ1-4	TGTGCCAGCAGTGAAGCGCGGGGGGCAACTAATGAAAAACTGTTTTTT	CASSEARGATNEKLFF
NA	TRBV15	TRBD1	15	TRBJ1-5	TGTGCCACCACCCGGGACAGGGGGCGGATTCAGCCCCAGCATTTT	CATTRDRGRIQPQHF
NA	TRBV9	TRBD1	15	TRBJ1-1	TGTGCCAGCAGCCCGTTAGGACAGGCGGGGACTGAAGCTTTCTTT	CASSPLGQAGTEAFF
NA	TRBV5-1	TRBD2	16	TRBJ2-5	TGCGCCAGCAGCTTGGATTTGGCGGGGGGCCAAGAGACCCAGTACTTC	CASSLDLAGGQETQYF
once	TRBV7-2	NA	14	TRBJ1-6	TGTGCCAGCAGCTTACGGAGGGTTAATTCACCCCTCCACTTT	CASSLRRVNSPLHF
few	TRBV27	TRBD1	14	TRBJ2-3	TGTGCCAGCAGTTACCGGACAGGGCATGATACGCAGTATTTT	CASSYRTGHDTQYF
NA	TRBV28	TRBD1	16	TRBJ2-3	TGTGCCAGCAGTCCGTCGACAGGGTCTAACACAGATACGCAGTATTTT	CASSPSTGSNTDTQYF
NA	TRBV15	TRBD1	16	TRBJ1-4	TGTGCCACCAGCAGAATACTAGGGGGCGCGGGTGAAAAACTGTTTTTT	CATSRILGGAGEKLFF
NA	TRBV6-5	TRBD1	15	TRBJ1-6	TGTGCCAGCAGTCTTCGACAGGGGATCAATTCACCCCTCCACTTT	CASSLRQGINSPLHF
NA	TRBV6-5	TRBD1	14	TRBJ1-1	TGTGCCAGCCTTTGGACAGGGGAGAACACTGAAGCTTTCTTT	CASLWTGENTEAFF
NA	TRBV19	TRBD1	18	TRBJ2-5	TGTGCCAGTAGCCTCGGACAGGGGGCGCGAAAGATTGGGGAGACCCAGTACTTC	CASSLGQGARKIGETQYF
NA	TRBV15	NA	16	TRBJ2-7	TGTGCCACCAGCAGAGAATGGGGGACTGGGCACTACGAGCAGTACTTC	CATSREWGTGHYEQYF
NA	TRBV5-1	NA	13	TRBJ1-2	TGCGCCAGCAGCTTGGGGAGTGTGGCTGGCTACACCTTC	CASSLGSVAGYTF
NA	TRBV6-1	NA	15	TRBJ1-1	TGTGCCAGCAGTGAACGCTGGGACACCTACAATGAAGCTTTCTTT	CASSERWDTYNEAFF
NA	TRBV4-1	NA	16	TRBJ1-2	TGCGCCAGCAGCCAATCGGGAAGTGGCTCTAACTATGGCTACACCTTC	CASSQSGSGSNYGYTF
NA	TRBV5-4	TRBD1	16	TRBJ1-2	TGTGCCAGCAGCTCCCCAAAGACAGGGGGCGCCGATGGCTACACCTTC	CASSSPKTGGADGYTF
NA	TRBV27	NA	13	TRBJ2-6	TGTGCCGTAAGGAGCTCTGGGGCCAACGTCCTGACTTTC	CAVRSSGANVLTF
many	TRBV9	TRBD2	17	TRBJ2-3	TGTGCCAGCAGCGTAGGGAGACTAGCGGGAGTGGCAGATACGCAGTATTTT	CASSVGRLAGVADTQYF
NA	TRBV7-2	TRBD2	18	TRBJ2-7	TGTGCCAGCAGCTTAGAGGCTAGCGGGGGGGCCTCTTCATACGAGCAGTACTTC	CASSLEASGGASSYEQYF
NA	TRBV9	NA	16	TRBJ1-3	TGTGCCAGCAGCTTAGAAAGCACCGGCTCTGGAAACACCATATATTTT	CASSLESTGSGNTIYF
NA	TRBV27	TRBD2	15	TRBJ2-1	TGTGCCAGCCGACCCCTAGCGGTTTCATACAATGAGCAGTTCTTC	CASRPLAVSYNEQFF
NA	TRBV18	TRBD1	16	TRBJ1-4	TGTGCCAGCTCAACAGATTACAGGGGAATGGGAGAAAAACTGTTTTTT	CASSTDYRGMGEKLFF
NA	TRBV15	TRBD1	15	TRBJ1-4	TGTGCCACCAGCAAGGGAGGGACAGGGAATGAAAAACTGTTTTTT	CATSKGGTGNEKLFF
NA	TRBV11-2	TRBD1	14	TRBJ1-1	TGTGCCAGCAGCTCAAGACAGGGCGGCACTGAAGCTTTCTTT	CASSSRQGGTEAFF
NA	TRBV6-5	NA	12	TRBJ1-2	TGTGCCAGCAGTTACCAGGGATGGGGCTACACCTTC	CASSYQGWGYTF
NA	TRBV5-5	TRBD1	16	TRBJ1-1	TGTGCCAGCAGCTCCAGGACAGGTGGTATGAACACTGAAGCTTTCTTT	CASSSRTGGMNTEAFF
NA	TRBV5-1	TRBD2	16	TRBJ2-2	TGCGCCAGCAGCCCGACTAGCGGGGGGAGGACCGGGGAGCTGTTTTTT	CASSPTSGGRTGELFF
few	TRBV5-1	TRBD2	15	TRBJ2-7	TGCGCCAGCAGCCCGGGGGGGGCAACCTCCTACGAGCAGTACTTC	CASSPGGATSYEQYF
NA	TRBV5-6	NA	15	TRBJ1-3	TGTGCCAGCAGCGTCGGACAGTTCTCTGGAAACACCATATATTTT	CASSVGQFSGNTIYF
few	TRBV2	TRBD1	14	TRBJ1-1	TGTGCCAGCAGCGGACAGGGCCAATACACTGAAGCTTTCTTT	CASSGQGQYTEAFF
NA	TRBV5-4	NA	13	TRBJ1-1	TGTGCCAGCAGCTTGACAGGGATCTCTGAAGCTTTCTTT	CASSLTGISEAFF
once	TRBV5-1	NA	16	TRBJ1-1	TGCGCCAGCAGCTTGGACCCCCACGGAGGGTCCACTGAAGCTTTCTTT	CASSLDPHGGSTEAFF
NA	TRBV11-2	TRBD2	18	TRBJ2-3	TGTGCCAGCAGCTTAGTGGCCACTAGCGGGATGGGCACAGATACGCAGTATTTT	CASSLVATSGMGTDTQYF
NA	TRBV2	NA	15	TRBJ1-5	TGTGCCAGCAGCCTGATGGGGCAGAGCAATCAGCCCCAGCATTTT	CASSLMGQSNQPQHF
NA	TRBV28	NA	15	TRBJ2-2	TGTGCCAGCAGTGTTTGGACAACGAACACCGGGGAGCTGTTTTTT	CASSVWTTNTGELFF
NA	TRBV19	TRBD1	17	TRBJ1-3	TGTGCCAGTAGTTTTTCTGCGACAGGGGCGGTTGGAAACACCATATATTTT	CASSFSATGAVGNTIYF
NA	TRBV18	TRBD2	18	TRBJ2-2	TGTGCCAGCTCACCACGGGCAGCGGGAGCCCCAGGCACCGGGGAGCTGTTTTTT	CASSPRAAGAPGTGELFF
NA	TRBV13	TRBD2	15	TRBJ2-7	TGTGCCAGCAGCTTCAAGACTAGCGGGAGTAACGAGCAGTACTTC	CASSFKTSGSNEQYF
NA	TRBV24-1	TRBD1	22	TRBJ2-6	TGTGCCACCAGTGATCTGAGCTATTCCGGGACAGGTGCCCTCTCTGGGGCCAACGTCCTGACTTTC	CATSDLSYSGTGALSGANVLTF
NA	TRBV7-9	TRBD2	16	TRBJ2-1	TGTGCCAGCAGTTCCCAAAGCGGGAGGGCCTACAATGAGCAGTTCTTC	CASSSQSGRAYNEQFF
NA	TRBV7-9	TRBD1	16	TRBJ2-2	TGTGCCAGCAGCCCTGTGACAGGGGTGGTTAACGGGGAGCTGTTTTTT	CASSPVTGVVNGELFF
NA	TRBV19	NA	13	TRBJ1-2	TGTGCCAGTAGTATACGGGGGGGCTATGGCTACACCTTC	CASSIRGGYGYTF
NA	TRBV7-4	NA	13	TRBJ2-3	TGTGCCAGCAGCTGTTGGGGGGAGCATACGCAGTATTTT	CASSCWGEHTQYF
NA	TRBV28	NA	15	TRBJ2-5	TGTGCCAGCAGTTTATGGGGAGAGCGAGGAGAGACCCAGTACTTC	CASSLWGERGETQYF